The present T cell receptor beta chain was sequenced within a study of neoadjuvant anti-PD-1 for oral cavity cancer. Judged by abundance, this clone is medium-sized. Assay used: immunoSEQ multiplex PCR; TCRdb lists only in-frame clones, some missing. The data show 10,000 to 15,000 clones, with about 60% seen just once and 10% to 15% held by the top ten. After removal of 4 bases from V and 7 bases from J, the junction contained 4 bases not matched to a gene. The CDR3 contains 13 residues. Germline V gene data show CDR1 as SQVTM and CDR2 as ANQGSEA. The source was tumor tissue, collected before nivolumab (anti-PD-1) treatment. This clonotype was sampled from a person aged 35 to 85 with oral cavity squamous cell carcinoma. The V call is TRBV29-1, the J call TRBJ2-2, with 9 nucleotides matching TRBD1. The CDR3, as DNA: TGCAGCGTTGCACAGGGGGCTGGCGGGGAGCTGTTTTTT. As protein: CSVAQGAGGELFF.